Listed here are 18 T cell receptor beta chains from one sample, sequenced in a study of blood T cell repertoires in COVID-19. TCRdb's table, derived via immunoSEQ multiplex PCR, lists solely in-frame clones and lacks some. The table records 180,000 or so clones, around 87% of them present only once. Sequencing was done on a sample of peripheral blood. The receptor set was obtained from a man aged 35 to 55 with active or convalescent COVID-19.

This clone has a single count. This chain connects TRBV6-5 to TRBJ1-1; 7 nucleotides line up with TRBD1. The CDR3 sequence is 15 residues long. Germline trimming cut 0 bases from V and 2 bases from J; bases unmatched to any gene: 3. Per germline, CDR1 MNHEY and CDR2 SVGAGI. The CDR3 loop is CASSYSAGGNTEAFF. The CDR3 coding sequence is TGTGCCAGCAGTTACTCCGCAGGGGGTAACACTGAAGCTTTCTTT.

This chain uses TRBV3-1 (or the pseudogene TRBV3-2) with TRBJ1-6, with a tentative D call TRBD1 (5 bases). The germline V and J ends were trimmed by 1 base and 8 bases, with 15 bases remaining between them. CDR3 length equals 16 residues. Germline lookup yields CDR1 LGHDT and CDR2 YNNKEL (reference sequence). CDR3 DNA sequence: TGTGCCAGCAGCCAAGCGGGGGTCGCTGGTGATTCACCCCTCCACTTT. This codes for CASSQAGVAGDSPLHF.

This clone has just one count. The chain is built from TRBV19 and TRBJ2-1; 12 bases agree with TRBD2. With 9 bases clipped from V and 8 bases from J, the junction kept 11 bases outside the gene matches. This CDR3 comprises 15 residues. The germline V gene has CDR1 LNHDA and CDR2 SQIVND (reference sequence). DNA of the CDR3: TGTGCCAGCCTAGAGCTAGCGGGGGGGGGCCATGAGCAGTTCTTC. This gives the protein CASLELAGGGHEQFF.

The chain links TRBV7-6 to TRBJ2-1; 8 bases map to TRBD1. CDR3 length equals 14 residues. The germline gives CDR1 SGHVS, CDR2 FNYEAQ. V shed 5 bases, J shed 10 bases, and the junction held 10 bases outside the gene matches. CDR3 DNA sequence: TGTGCCAGCAGCCCCGTCCCAGGGGGCAGAGAGCAGTTCTTC. It is translated as CASSPVPGGREQFF.

V usage is TRBV7-8 and J usage is TRBJ2-7, with TRBD2 matching over 7 bases. Germline CDR1 SGHVS, CDR2 FQNEAQ. V lost 5 bases, J lost 3 bases, and 4 bases stayed unmatched. This CDR3 is 13 amino acids long. CDR3 nucleotide sequence: TGTGCCAGCAGCCTCCGGGAGGACTACGAGCAGTACTTC. Amino acids: CASSLREDYEQYF.

The chain couples TRBV3-1 (or the pseudogene TRBV3-2) to TRBJ1-5, with D perhaps matching TRBD1 (6 bases). Between the trimmed V and J ends, which lost 3 bases and 5 bases, there was a span of 8 bases. Germline V gene lookup returns CDR1 LGHDT and CDR2 YNNKEL (reference sequence). CDR3 length: 13 residues. The CDR3 DNA reads as TGTGCCAGCAGCCAGGACAGATATCAGCCCCAGCATTTT. Protein sequence: CASSQDRYQPQHF.

The chain combines TRBV6-5 with TRBJ1-2; D is ambiguous. The CDR3 is 16 residues long. V lost 1 base and J 4 bases, leaving 16 bases between the germline ends. The germline V gene has CDR1 MNHEY and CDR2 SVGAGI. The CDR3 spells CASSYWEGVGTYGYTF. As DNA, the CDR3 is TGTGCCAGCAGTTACTGGGAGGGAGTTGGTACCTATGGCTACACCTTC.

This chain joins TRBV19 and TRBJ1-5; 9 positions match TRBD1. The CDR3 runs to 14 residues. Germline V gene sequence: CDR1 LNHDA, CDR2 SQIVND (reference sequence). Trimming removed 8 bases from V and 4 bases from J; junction bases left unmatched: 6. The DNA for the CDR3 is TGTGCCAGTGTTGCGGGACAGGGTAATCAGCCCCAGCATTTT. Its translation is CASVAGQGNQPQHF. Full variable domain (outside the CDR3, taken from reference TRBV19 and TRBJ1-5): DGGITQSPKYLFRKEGQNVTLSCEQNLNHDAMYWYRQDPGQGLRLIYYSQIVNDFQKGDIAEGYSVSREKKESFPLTVTSAQKNPTAFYLCASVAGQGNQPQHFGDGTRLSIL.

This sequence joins TRBV5-1 and TRBJ2-3, with TRBD2 matching 13 bases. Germline V gene sequence: CDR1 SGHRS, CDR2 YFSETQ. CDR3 length: 18 amino acids. The V and J ends lost 1 base and 5 bases, in that order; junction bases with no gene match: 10. The CDR3: CASSLTSGGAGFEDTQYF. The CDR3 DNA follows: TGCGCCAGCAGCTTGACTAGCGGGGGGGCCGGATTTGAAGATACGCAGTATTTT.

In nucleotides, the CDR3 is TGTGCCAGCAGTTACTCGACTGGGACAGGGGTCACTAATCAGCCCCAGCATTTT. Residues: CASSYSTGTGVTNQPQHF. The rearrangement uses TRBV6-2 or TRBV6-3 and TRBJ1-5; 10 bases map to TRBD1. This CDR3 has 18 residues. Germline CDR1 reads MNHEY; CDR2 reads SVGEGT. Unmatched junction bases numbered 9, after V lost 0 bases and J lost 4 bases.

V gene TRBV6-5 combines with J gene TRBJ2-5; possible D gene TRBD2, 6 bases. With 4 bases removed from V and 5 bases from J, the gap between germline ends came to 14 bases. CDR1 MNHEY and CDR2 SVGAGI come from the germline V gene. The CDR3 is made up of 14 amino acids. The CDR3 loop is CASSSAGWEETQYF. As DNA, the CDR3 is TGTGCCAGCAGTTCGGCGGGGTGGGAGGAGACCCAGTACTTC.

V is TRBV18 and J is TRBJ2-7; 7 positions match TRBD1. The V segment lost 3 bases and the J segment 2 bases; nucleotides outside the gene matches: 7. This CDR3 spans 15 amino acids. Per the germline V gene, CDR1 is KGHSH and CDR2 is LQKENI. The CDR3 protein is CASSPRQGTAYEQYF. The CDR3 bases are TGTGCCAGCTCACCCCGACAGGGAACAGCCTACGAGCAGTACTTC.

This chain joins TRBV2 and TRBJ1-2; D is uncertain. V lost 1 base to trimming and J lost 6 bases, with 18 bases between them. CDR1 and CDR2 (germline): SNHLY, FYNNEI. CDR3 size: 16 residues. The CDR3 spells CASSEEISEGLNGYTF. The DNA of the CDR3 is TGTGCCAGCAGTGAAGAGATCAGTGAGGGTTTAAATGGCTACACCTTC.

This rearrangement joins TRBV6-2 or TRBV6-3 to TRBJ1-1; 8 bases are a match to TRBD1. Germline V lookup: CDR1 MNHEY, CDR2 SVGEGT. V gave up 2 bases and J gave up 0 bases; unmatched junction bases: 5. The CDR3 loop spans 16 amino acids. The CDR3 nucleotides read TGTGCCAGCAGTTACGCTCAGGGGGCAGTGAACACTGAAGCTTTCTTT. Translated: CASSYAQGAVNTEAFF.

The chain links TRBV5-6 to TRBJ2-2; D is unclear. Trimming cost V 0 bases and J 5 bases, with 11 bases left between them. The CDR3 has 15 residues. Per the germline V gene, CDR1 is SGHDT and CDR2 is YYEEEE. CDR3 in DNA: TGTGCCAGCAGCTTGGTCCGAGGTAGGACCGGGGAGCTGTTTTTT. It yields the protein CASSLVRGRTGELFF.

The chain carries TRBV3-1 (or the pseudogene TRBV3-2) and TRBJ1-1, with TRBD1 matching 7 bases. The CDR3 contains 14 residues. Germline CDR1 reads LGHDT; CDR2 reads YNNKEL (reference sequence). V was clipped by 4 bases and J by 4 bases; unmatched bases: 6. In DNA, the CDR3 is TGTGCCAGCAGCCCAACAGGGGCGAGCACTGAAGCTTTCTTT. It codes for CASSPTGASTEAFF.

The V and J genes are TRBV7-2 and TRBJ1-1; 7 positions agree with TRBD1. Trimming at V came to 4 bases and at J to 10 bases, leaving 12 bases not matched to a gene. Germline-derived CDR1 and CDR2 are SGHTA and FQGNSA. The CDR3 is 14 amino acids. CDR3 DNA sequence: TGTGCCAGCAGCTCACCTACAGGGGCCAGGGGAGCTTTCTTT. Protein product: CASSSPTGARGAFF.

This clone was observed a few times. V usage is TRBV4-1 and J usage is TRBJ2-7, with TRBD1 matching over 10 bases. The CDR3 loop spans 15 amino acids. Germline-derived CDR1 and CDR2 are MGHRA and YSYEKL. V lost 5 bases and J lost 3; bases outside the gene matches: 7. CDR3 loop: CASSYPGQGIYEQYF. DNA for the CDR3: TGCGCCAGCAGCTATCCGGGACAGGGGATCTACGAGCAGTACTTC.